The T cell receptor beta chain under discussion was sequenced for a study of cytomegalovirus exposure and HLA in healthy donors. Primers included in the PCR were 60 Vbeta and 13 Jbeta primers. The table came from immunoSEQ multiplex PCR; TCRdb's copy has only in-frame clones and leaves some out. The sample carries around 90,000 clones, roughly 86% recorded once. About this clone itself: No antigen is known for it.

The study's findings and limits: Later on, a genetic analysis was performed. It linked a missense variant in DCLRE1C with V- and J-gene trimming of TCR beta.

The CDR3 consists of 15 residues. Germline trimming cut 4 bases from V and 5 bases from J; bases unmatched to any gene: 8. Germline CDR1 LNHDA, CDR2 SQIVND (reference sequence). The TCR originated in a man aged 25-40 years in good health and CMV-seropositive. The V gene is TRBV19, the J gene TRBJ1-2; 9 bases are a match to TRBD1. The sequenced sample was PBMCs. Here the CDR3 DNA reads TGTGCCAGTAGTACCGCCGGGACAGGGAAATATGGCTACACCTTC. Its translation: CASSTAGTGKYGYTF.